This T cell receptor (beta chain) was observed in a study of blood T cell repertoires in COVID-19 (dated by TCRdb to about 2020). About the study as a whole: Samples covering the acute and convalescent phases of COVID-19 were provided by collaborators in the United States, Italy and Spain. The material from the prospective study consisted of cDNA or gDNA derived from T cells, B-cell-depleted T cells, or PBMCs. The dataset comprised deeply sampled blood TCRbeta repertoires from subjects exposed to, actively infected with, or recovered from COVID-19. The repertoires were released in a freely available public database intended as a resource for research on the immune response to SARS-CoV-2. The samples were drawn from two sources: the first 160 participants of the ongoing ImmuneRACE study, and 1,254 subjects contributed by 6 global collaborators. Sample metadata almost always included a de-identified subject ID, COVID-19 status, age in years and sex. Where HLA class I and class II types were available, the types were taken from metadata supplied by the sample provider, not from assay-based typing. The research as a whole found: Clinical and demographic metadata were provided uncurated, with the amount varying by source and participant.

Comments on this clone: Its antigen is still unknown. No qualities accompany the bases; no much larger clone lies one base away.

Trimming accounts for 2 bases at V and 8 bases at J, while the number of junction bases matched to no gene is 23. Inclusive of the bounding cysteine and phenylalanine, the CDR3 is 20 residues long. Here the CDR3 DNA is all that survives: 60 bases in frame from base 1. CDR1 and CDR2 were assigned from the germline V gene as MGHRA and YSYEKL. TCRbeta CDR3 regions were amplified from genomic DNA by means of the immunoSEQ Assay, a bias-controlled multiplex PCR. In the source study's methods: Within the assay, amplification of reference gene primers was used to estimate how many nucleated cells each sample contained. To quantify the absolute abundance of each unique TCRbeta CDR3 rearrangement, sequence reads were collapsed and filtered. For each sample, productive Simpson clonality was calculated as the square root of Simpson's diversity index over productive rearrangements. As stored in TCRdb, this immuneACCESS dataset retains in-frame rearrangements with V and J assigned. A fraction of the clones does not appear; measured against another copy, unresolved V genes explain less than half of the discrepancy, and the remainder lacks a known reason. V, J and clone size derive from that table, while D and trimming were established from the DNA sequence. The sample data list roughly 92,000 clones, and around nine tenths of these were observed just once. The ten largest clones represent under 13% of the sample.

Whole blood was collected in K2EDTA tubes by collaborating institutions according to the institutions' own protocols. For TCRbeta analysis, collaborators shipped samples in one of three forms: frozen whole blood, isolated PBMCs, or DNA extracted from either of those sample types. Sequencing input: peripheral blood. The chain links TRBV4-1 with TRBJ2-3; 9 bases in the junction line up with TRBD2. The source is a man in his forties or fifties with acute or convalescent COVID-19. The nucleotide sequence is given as TGCGCCAGCAGCCAATCATGGGGGCTAGCGGGACCGGGAGGGGAAGTTACGCAGTATTTT. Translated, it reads CASSQSWGLAGPGGEVTQYF.